This TCR beta chain is from a study of T cell changes during pregnancy in multiple sclerosis. The repertoire was sequenced with immunoSEQ multiplex PCR; TCRdb's copy has only in-frame clones and lacks some. Of about 50,000 clones in the sample, roughly nine tenths were seen once. Germline lookup yields CDR1 SGHNT and CDR2 YYREEE (reference sequence). V trimming: 1 base; J trimming: 5 bases; junction bases outside the gene matches: 11. The CDR3 has 16 residues. The material sequenced was CD4+ T cells from peripheral blood mononuclear cells, taken before pregnancy. The receptor comes from a female donor with multiple sclerosis, enrolled in a pregnancy study. The chain carries TRBV5-4 and TRBJ1-1; the match to TRBD1 covers 7 bases. CDR3 DNA: TGTGCCAGCAGCTTGAGGGACAGCCATGTAGGGACTGAAGCTTTCTTT. Amino acids: CASSLRDSHVGTEAFF.